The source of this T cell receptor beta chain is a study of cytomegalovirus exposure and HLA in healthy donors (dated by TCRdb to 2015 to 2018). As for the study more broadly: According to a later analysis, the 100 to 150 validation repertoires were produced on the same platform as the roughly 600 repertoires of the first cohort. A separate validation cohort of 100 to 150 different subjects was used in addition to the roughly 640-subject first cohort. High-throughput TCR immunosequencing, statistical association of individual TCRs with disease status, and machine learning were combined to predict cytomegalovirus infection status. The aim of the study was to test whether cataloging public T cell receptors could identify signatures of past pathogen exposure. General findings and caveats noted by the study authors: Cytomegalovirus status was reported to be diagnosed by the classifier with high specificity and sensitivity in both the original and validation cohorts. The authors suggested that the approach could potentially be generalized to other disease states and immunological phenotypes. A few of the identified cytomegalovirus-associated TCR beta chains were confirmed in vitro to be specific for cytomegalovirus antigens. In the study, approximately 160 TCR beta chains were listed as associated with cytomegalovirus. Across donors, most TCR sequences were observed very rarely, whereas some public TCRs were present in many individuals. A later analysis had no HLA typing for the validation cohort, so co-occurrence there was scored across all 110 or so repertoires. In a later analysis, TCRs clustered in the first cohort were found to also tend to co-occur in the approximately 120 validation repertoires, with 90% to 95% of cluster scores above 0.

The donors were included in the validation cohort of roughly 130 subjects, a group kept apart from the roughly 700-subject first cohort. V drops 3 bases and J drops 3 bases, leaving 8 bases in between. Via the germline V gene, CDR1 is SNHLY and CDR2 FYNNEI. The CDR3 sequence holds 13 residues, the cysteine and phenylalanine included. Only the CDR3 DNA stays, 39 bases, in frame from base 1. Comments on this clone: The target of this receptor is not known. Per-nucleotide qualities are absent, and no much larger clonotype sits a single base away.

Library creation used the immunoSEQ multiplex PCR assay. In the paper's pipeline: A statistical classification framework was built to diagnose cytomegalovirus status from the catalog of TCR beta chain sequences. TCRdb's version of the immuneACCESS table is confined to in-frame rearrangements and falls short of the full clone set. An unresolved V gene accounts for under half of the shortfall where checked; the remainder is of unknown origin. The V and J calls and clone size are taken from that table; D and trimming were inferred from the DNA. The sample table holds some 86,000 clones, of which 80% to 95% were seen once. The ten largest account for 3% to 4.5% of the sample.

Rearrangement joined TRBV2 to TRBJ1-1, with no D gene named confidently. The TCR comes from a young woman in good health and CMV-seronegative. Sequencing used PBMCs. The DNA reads TGTGCCAGCAGTGACGAGGTCCACACTGAAGCTTTCTTT. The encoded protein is CASSDEVHTEAFF.